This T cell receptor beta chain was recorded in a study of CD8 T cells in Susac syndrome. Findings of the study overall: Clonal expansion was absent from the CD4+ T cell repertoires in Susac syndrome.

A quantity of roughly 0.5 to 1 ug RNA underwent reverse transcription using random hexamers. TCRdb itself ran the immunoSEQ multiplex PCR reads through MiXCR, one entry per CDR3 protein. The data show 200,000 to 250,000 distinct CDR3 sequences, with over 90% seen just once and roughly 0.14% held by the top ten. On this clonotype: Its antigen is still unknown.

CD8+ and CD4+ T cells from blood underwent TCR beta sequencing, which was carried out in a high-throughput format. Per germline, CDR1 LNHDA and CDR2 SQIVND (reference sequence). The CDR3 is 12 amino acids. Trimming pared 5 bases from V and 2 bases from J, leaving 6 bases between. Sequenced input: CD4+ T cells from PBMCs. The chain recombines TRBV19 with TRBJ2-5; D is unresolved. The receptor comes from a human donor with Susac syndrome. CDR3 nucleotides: TGTGCCAGTAGTCAACAGCAAGAGACCCAGTACTTC. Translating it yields CASSQQQETQYF.